One sample yielded the 2 T cell receptor beta chains listed below, sequenced in a study of shared clonotypes between healthy human individuals. TCRdb's table, derived via immunoSEQ multiplex PCR, lists solely in-frame clones and lacks some. The profile shows about 2.4 million clones, over 85% of them singletons. The sample consisted of naive CD4+ T cells from PBMCs. The subset here: CD45RA+ positively selected. Receptors were obtained from a man aged 18 to 35 in good health. Some clones in this sample may be carry-over from other donors' samples.

The gene calls are TRBV28 and TRBJ1-2; TRBD1 agrees at 8 bases. Germline V CDR1 and CDR2: MDHEN, SYDVKM. V dropped 4 bases and J dropped 5; count of bases not matched to a gene: 9. The CDR3 is made up of 15 amino acids. CDR3 in amino acids: CASSSPGTGDYGYTF. Written as DNA, the CDR3 is TGTGCCAGCAGTTCGCCCGGGACAGGTGATTATGGCTACACCTTC.

This clone occurred a few times. The V call is TRBV18, the J call TRBJ1-2, with 8 nucleotides matching TRBD1. This CDR3 is 17 amino acids long. Germline V gives CDR1 KGHSH, CDR2 LQKENI. Trimming removed 1 base from V and 7 bases from J; junction bases left unmatched: 14. In DNA, the CDR3 is TGTGCCAGCTCACCACAAGGACAGGGCAACGAAGGTAGTGGCTACACCTTC. The encoded protein is CASSPQGQGNEGSGYTF. Based on the CDR3 plus reference TRBV18 and TRBJ1-2, the full variable domain is NAGVMQNPRHLVRRRGQEARLRCSPMKGHSHVYWYRQLPEEGLKFMVYLQKENIIDESGMPKERFSAEFPKEGPSILRIQQVVRGDSAAYFCASSPQGQGNEGSGYTFGSGTRLTVV.